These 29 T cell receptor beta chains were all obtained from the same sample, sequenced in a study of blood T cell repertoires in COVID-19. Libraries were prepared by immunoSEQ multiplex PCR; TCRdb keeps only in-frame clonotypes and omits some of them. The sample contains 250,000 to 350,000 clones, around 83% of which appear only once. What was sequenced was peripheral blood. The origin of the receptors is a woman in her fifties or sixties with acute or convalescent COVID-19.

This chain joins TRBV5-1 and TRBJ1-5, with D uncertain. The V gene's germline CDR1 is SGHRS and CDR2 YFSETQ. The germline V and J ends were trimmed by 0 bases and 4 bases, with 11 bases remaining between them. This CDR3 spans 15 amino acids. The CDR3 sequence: CASSLDGGENQPQHF. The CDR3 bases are TGCGCCAGCAGCTTGGATGGAGGAGAGAATCAGCCCCAGCATTTT.

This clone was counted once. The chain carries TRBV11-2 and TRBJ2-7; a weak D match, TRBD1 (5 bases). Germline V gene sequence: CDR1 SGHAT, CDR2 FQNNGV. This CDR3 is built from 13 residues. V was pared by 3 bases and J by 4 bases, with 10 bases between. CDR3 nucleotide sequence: TGTGCCAGCAGCTTCTCGACAGCTTACGAGCAGTACGTC. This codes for CASSFSTAYEQYV.

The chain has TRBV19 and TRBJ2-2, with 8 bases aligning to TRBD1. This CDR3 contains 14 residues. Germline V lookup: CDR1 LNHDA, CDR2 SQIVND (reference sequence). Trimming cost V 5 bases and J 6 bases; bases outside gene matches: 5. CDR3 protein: CASSARQGSGELFF. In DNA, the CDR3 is TGTGCCAGTAGTGCCCGACAGGGGTCCGGGGAGCTGTTTTTT. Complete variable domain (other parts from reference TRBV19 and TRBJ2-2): DGGITQSPKYLFRKEGQNVTLSCEQNLNHDAMYWYRQDPGQGLRLIYYSQIVNDFQKGDIAEGYSVSREKKESFPLTVTSAQKNPTAFYLCASSARQGSGELFFGEGSRLTVL.

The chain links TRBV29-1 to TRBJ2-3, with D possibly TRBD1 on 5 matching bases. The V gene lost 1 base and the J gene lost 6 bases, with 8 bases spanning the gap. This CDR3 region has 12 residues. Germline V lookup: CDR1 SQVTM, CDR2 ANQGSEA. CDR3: CSVEGAGDTQYF. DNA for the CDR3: TGCAGCGTTGAAGGGGCAGGGGATACGCAGTATTTT.

For the CDR3, the DNA is TGTGCCAGCAGTTCACAATATTCGTTTGGCTACACCTTC. Protein sequence: CASSSQYSFGYTF. This sequence joins TRBV12-3 or TRBV12-4 and TRBJ1-2; D remains unclear. With 4 bases removed from V and 7 bases from J, the gap between germline ends came to 13 bases. The CDR3 covers 13 residues.

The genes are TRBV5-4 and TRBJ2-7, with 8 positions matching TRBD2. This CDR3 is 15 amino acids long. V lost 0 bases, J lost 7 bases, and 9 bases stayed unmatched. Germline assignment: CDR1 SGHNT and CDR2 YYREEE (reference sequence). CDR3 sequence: CASSLAGTGGLEQYV. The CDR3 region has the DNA TGTGCCAGCAGCTTGGCCGGGACGGGGGGGCTAGAGCAGTACGTC.

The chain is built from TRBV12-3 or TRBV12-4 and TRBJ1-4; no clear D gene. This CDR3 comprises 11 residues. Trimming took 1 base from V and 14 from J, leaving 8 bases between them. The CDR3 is CASSLGGGLFF. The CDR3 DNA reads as TGTGCCAGCAGTTTAGGCGGCGGGCTGTTTTTT.

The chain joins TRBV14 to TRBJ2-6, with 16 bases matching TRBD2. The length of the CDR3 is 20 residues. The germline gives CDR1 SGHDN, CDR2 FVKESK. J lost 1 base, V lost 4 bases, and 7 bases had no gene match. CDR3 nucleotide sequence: TGTGCCAGCAGCCCCGGGACTAGCGGGAGGGCGGTGTCTGGGGCCAACGTCCTGACTTTC. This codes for CASSPGTSGRAVSGANVLTF.

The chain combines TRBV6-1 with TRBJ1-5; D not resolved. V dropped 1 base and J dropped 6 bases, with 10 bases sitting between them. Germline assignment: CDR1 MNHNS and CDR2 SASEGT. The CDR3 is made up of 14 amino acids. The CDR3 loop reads CASSEGIRGQPQHF. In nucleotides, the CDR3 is TGTGCCAGCAGTGAAGGGATTCGAGGTCAGCCCCAGCATTTT.

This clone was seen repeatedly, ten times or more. DNA of the CDR3: TGTGCCAGCACCCAGGGTCGGGGGGCCTCCTACAATGAGCAGTTCTTC. The encoded protein is CASTQGRGASYNEQFF. This chain joins TRBV5-4 and TRBJ2-1; TRBD2 is a possible D gene (7 bases). There are 16 residues in the CDR3. Per germline, CDR1 SGHNT and CDR2 YYREEE (reference sequence). V dropped 6 bases and J dropped 0 bases, with 16 bases sitting between them.

The CDR3, as DNA: TGTGCCAGCAGCTTATACTCGGGAGGTGATAATTCACCCCTCCACTTT. Amino acids: CASSLYSGGDNSPLHF. The chain joins TRBV7-2 to TRBJ1-6; the D is unclear. The ends were cut back, 2 bases at V and 5 bases at J, with 13 bases in the middle. The CDR3 is 16 amino acids. Germline lookup yields CDR1 SGHTA and CDR2 FQGNSA.

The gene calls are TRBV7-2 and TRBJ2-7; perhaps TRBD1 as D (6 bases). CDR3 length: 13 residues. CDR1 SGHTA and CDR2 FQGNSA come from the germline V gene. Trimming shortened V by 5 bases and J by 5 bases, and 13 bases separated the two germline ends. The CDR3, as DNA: TGTGCCAGCAGCCTTAAAGGGGGAAACGAGCAGTACTTC. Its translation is CASSLKGGNEQYF.

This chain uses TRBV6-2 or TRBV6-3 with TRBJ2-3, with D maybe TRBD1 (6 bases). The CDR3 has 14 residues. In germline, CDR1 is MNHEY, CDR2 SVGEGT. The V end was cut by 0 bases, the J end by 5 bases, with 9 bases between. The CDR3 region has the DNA TGTGCCAGCAGTTACTCGAGGGGGTTAGATACGCAGTATTTT. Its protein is CASSYSRGLDTQYF.

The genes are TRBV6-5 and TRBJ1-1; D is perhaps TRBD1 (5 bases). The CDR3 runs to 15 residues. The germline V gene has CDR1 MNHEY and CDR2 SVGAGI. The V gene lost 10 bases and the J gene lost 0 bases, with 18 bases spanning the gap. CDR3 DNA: TGTGCCACCGGCCTAGGCGGGGGGATGAACACTGAAGCTTTCTTT. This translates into CATGLGGGMNTEAFF.

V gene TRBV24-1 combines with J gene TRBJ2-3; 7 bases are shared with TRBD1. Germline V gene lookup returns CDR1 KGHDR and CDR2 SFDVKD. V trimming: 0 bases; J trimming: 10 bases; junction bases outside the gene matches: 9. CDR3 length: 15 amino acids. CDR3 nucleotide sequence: TGTGCCACCAGTGATTTGTCCCTTACAGGGGAAGCGCAGTATTTT. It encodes CATSDLSLTGEAQYF.

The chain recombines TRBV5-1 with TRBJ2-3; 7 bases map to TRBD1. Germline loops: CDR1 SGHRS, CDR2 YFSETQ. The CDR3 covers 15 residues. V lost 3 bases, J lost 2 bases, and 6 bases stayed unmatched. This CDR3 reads CASSSETGPTDTQYF. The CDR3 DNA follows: TGCGCCAGCAGCTCCGAGACAGGGCCCACAGATACGCAGTATTTT.

CDR3: CASTGTGVGNQPQHF. The CDR3 DNA follows: TGTGCCAGCACTGGGACAGGGGTTGGTAATCAGCCCCAGCATTTT. The chain combines TRBV18 with TRBJ1-5, with 10 bases fitting TRBD1. The junction had 8 bases not matched to a gene; V was cut back by 8 bases and J by 4 bases. This CDR3 contains 15 residues. Germline CDR1 KGHSH, CDR2 LQKENI.

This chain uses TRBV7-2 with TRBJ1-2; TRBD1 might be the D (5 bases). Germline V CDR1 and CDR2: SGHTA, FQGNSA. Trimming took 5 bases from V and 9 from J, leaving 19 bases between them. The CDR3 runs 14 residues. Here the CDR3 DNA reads TGTGCCAGCAGCCGCACCCGAACAGGAGATAGCTACACCTTC. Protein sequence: CASSRTRTGDSYTF.

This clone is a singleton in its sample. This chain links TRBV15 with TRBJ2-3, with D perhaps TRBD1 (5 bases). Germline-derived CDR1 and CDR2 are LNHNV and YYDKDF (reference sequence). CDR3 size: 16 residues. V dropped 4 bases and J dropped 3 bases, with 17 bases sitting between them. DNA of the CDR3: TGTGCCACCAGCATACAACAACCTCCAGGGACAGATACGCAGTATTTT. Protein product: CATSIQQPPGTDTQYF.

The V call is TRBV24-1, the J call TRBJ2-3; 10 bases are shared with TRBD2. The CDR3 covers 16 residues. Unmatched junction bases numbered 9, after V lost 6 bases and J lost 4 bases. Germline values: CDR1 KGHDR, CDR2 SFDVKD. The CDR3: CATSTSSGRAPDTQYF. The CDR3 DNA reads TGTGCCACCAGTACGTCCAGCGGGAGGGCCCCAGATACGCAGTATTTT.

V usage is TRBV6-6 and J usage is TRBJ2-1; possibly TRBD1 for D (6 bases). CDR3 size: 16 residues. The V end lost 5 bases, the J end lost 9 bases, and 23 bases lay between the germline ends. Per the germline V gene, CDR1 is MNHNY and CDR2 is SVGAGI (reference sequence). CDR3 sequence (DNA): TGTGCCAGCAGTCGATGGACGGCGGAGCAAGGGGGTGAGCAGTTCTTC. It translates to CASSRWTAEQGGEQFF.

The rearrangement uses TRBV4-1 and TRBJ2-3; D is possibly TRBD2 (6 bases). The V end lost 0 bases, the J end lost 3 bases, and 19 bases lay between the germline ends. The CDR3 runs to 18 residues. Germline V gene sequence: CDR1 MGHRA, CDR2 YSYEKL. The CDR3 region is CASSQDVGARGGTDTQYF. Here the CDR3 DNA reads TGCGCCAGCAGCCAAGATGTAGGGGCGAGGGGAGGAACAGATACGCAGTATTTT.

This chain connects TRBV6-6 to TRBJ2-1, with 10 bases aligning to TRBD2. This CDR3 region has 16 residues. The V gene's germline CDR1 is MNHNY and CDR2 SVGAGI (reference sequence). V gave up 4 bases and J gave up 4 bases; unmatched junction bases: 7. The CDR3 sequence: CASSFRTSGEYNEQFF. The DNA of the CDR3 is TGTGCCAGCAGTTTCAGAACTAGCGGGGAGTACAATGAGCAGTTCTTC.

The CDR3 coding sequence is TGCGCCAGCAGCCAAGTTGTCAGGGGCTCAGGCGGCTACACCTTC. The encoded protein is CASSQVVRGSGGYTF. The chain employs TRBV4-1 and TRBJ1-2, with a tentative D call TRBD1 (6 bases). V lost 1 base and J 8 bases, leaving 17 bases between the germline ends. The length of the CDR3 is 15 residues. Per the germline V gene, CDR1 is MGHRA and CDR2 is YSYEKL.

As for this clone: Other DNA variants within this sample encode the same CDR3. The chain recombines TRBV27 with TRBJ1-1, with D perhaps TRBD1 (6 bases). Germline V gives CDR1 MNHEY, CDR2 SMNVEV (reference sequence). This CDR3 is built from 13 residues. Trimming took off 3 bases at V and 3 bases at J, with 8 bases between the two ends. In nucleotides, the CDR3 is TGTGCCAGCAGTTTTAACAGGGACACTGAAGCTTTCTTT. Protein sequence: CASSFNRDTEAFF.

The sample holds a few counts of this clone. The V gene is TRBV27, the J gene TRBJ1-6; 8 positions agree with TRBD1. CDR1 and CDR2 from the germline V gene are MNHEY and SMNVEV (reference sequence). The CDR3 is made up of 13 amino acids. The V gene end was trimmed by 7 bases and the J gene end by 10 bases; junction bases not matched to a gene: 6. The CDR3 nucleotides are TGTGCCAGCAAAAGGGACAGGAGCTCACCCCTCCACTTT. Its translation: CASKRDRSSPLHF.

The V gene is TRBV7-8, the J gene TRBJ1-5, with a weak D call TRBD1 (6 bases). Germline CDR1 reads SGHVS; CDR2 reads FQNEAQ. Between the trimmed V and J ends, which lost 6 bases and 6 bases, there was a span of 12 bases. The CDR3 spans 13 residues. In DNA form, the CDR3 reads TGTGCCAGCAGTCGAAAGGGGGTTCAGCCCCAGCATTTT. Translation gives CASSRKGVQPQHF.

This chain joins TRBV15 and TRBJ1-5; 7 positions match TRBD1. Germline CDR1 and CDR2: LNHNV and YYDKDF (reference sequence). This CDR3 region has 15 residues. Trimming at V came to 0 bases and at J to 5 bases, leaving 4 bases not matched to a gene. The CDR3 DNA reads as TGTGCCACCAGCAGAGATCAGGGGGGTGATCAGCCCCAGCATTTT. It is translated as CATSRDQGGDQPQHF.

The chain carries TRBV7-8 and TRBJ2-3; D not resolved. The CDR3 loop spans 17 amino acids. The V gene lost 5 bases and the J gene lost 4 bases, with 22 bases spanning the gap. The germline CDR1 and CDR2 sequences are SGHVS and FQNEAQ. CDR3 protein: CASSITEAPLVPDTQYF. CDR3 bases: TGTGCCAGCAGCATAACCGAGGCCCCCTTGGTCCCAGATACGCAGTATTTT.